This entry is about one T cell receptor beta chain. TCRdb reprocessed the reads with MiXCR, giving one entry per CDR3 protein. The table includes over 150,000 distinct CDR3 sequences, about 21% detected once. This sample is part of a study of T cell repertoires in cytomegalovirus infection. CDR3 length equals 13 residues. The germline gives CDR1 KGHDR, CDR2 SFDVKD. V was clipped by 7 bases and J by 9 bases, with 15 bases between them. V usage is TRBV24-1 and J usage is TRBJ2-1, with D maybe TRBD2 (6 bases). Sequencing was performed on PBMCs. This receptor was taken from a human donor in good health (CMV status not recorded). Some clones in this sample may be carry-over from other donors' samples. The CDR3 region has the DNA TGTGCCACCAGAATAGGGACTGCCGGTGAGCAGTTCTTC. Translation: CATRIGTAGEQFF.